This section outlines one T cell receptor beta chain sequence together with its context. Its target antigen remains unknown. Base-call qualities are not available, and no considerably larger clone is one nucleotide away. RNA was extracted using the RNeasy kit, and about 0.45 to 1 microgram was reverse transcribed with random hexamers. The immunoSEQ multiplex PCR assay, covering 54 Vbeta and 13 Jbeta segments, was used to amplify TCR beta CDR3 regions. PCR amplification bias was corrected using a synthetic template baseline for primer optimization and computational correction. From the authors' description of their analysis: Reads were annotated to V, D and J genes per IMGT and analyzed with immunoSEQ Analyzer, keeping only productive sequences. To calculate clonality, Shannon entropy was normalized by log2 of the number of productive unique sequences and then subtracted from one. For each patient and control, public and private clones were evaluated among the 100 most prevalent clones. Clones were defined as Susac-specific when absent from the healthy and MS cohorts, from about 1,100 published viral clones and from other ImmuneACCESS disease sequences. TCRdb redid the processing of the public reads, applying fastp at Q25 and MiXCR, and retained in-frame beta chains. For every CDR3 protein sequence, its rows merge into one entry that carries the most common genes and DNA. These V and J calls derive from TCRdb rather than the authors' analysis. In all, the sample holds roughly 200,000 distinct CDR3 sequences, and 85% to 95% of those were seen once. Of the sample, roughly 0.12% is held by the ten largest clones.

The source of the sample is a study of CD8 T cells in Susac syndrome (dated by TCRdb to the late 2010s). Notes on the research overall: Among the sequenced Susac syndrome patients, about 6 had clinically active disease and fewer than 10 were in clinical remission. Susac syndrome patients were therapy-naive, on corticosteroids (some also receiving IVIg), or on IVIg alone at blood withdrawal. Repertoire sequencing was used to test whether CD8+ T cell activation and differentiation in Susac syndrome was antigen driven.

Study-wide findings and limitations: In the CD4+ T cell repertoire of Susac syndrome patients, clonal expansion was not detected. The number of individuals in the TCR sequencing and HLA analysis was recognized as being relatively small.

Peripheral blood CD8+ and CD4+ T cells from healthy donors, Susac syndrome patients and multiple sclerosis patients were profiled using high-throughput TCR beta sequencing. Recently defined diagnostic criteria for definite or probable disease were met by the Susac syndrome patients. CD8+ TEMRA cells were enriched by FACS, while bulk CD8+ and CD4+ T cells were purified by magnetic negative isolation. Blood was drawn into EDTA tubes, processed within 24 hours, and PBMCs were isolated by density gradient centrifugation. PBMCs intended for TCR sequencing were frozen in liquid nitrogen and were later thawed in a 37 degrees C water bath. Purity of sorted or isolated CD4+, CD8+ and CD8+ TEMRA cells was at least 90%. CDR1 and CDR2, per the germline V gene (reference sequence), are GTSNPN and SVGIG. The CDR3, cysteine through phenylalanine, is 14 amino acids long. The retained sequence is limited to the CDR3, 42 bases, with the frame set at the first base. At the junction V is shortened by 6 bases and J by 5 bases; bases outside the gene matches: 12.

Sequenced: CD4+ T cells from PBMCs. This TCR was sampled from a human donor with Susac syndrome. The rearrangement combines TRBV30 with TRBJ1-2; TRBD1 fits 7 bases in the junction. The sequence in DNA is TGTGCCTGCCCGAAGGACAGGCGCAATTATGGCTACACCTTC. Its protein reads: CACPKDRRNYGYTF.